This T cell receptor (beta chain) emerged from a study of blood T cell repertoires in COVID-19. Study background: Samples came from the United States, Italy and Spain, spanning acute and convalescent COVID-19.

As originally analysed: Amplification from reference gene primers served as the basis for estimated nucleated cell counts. Assay used: immunoSEQ multiplex PCR; TCRdb lists only in-frame clones, some missing. From that table come the V and J calls and clone size; the DNA was used to work out D and trimming. The table lists about 190,000 clones, about 88% of them singletons. CDR3 length equals 14 residues. From germline, CDR1 is MNHEY and CDR2 SVGAGI. With V trimmed by 7 bases and J by 6 bases, 6 bases remained unmatched. Sequenced input: peripheral blood. The sequence was collected from a human donor in a cohort sampled during active COVID-19. The rearrangement uses TRBV6-5 and TRBJ1-4; 9 bases are shared with TRBD1. The CDR3 sequence: CASIPGQGHEKLFF. As DNA, the CDR3 is TGTGCCAGCATTCCGGGACAGGGTCATGAAAAACTGTTTTTT.